Detailed here is one T cell receptor beta chain. The source of the sample is a study of metastatic and nonmetastatic thyroid tumors. No treatment of any kind had been given to any patient before thyroid surgery. TCRdb reassembled clones from the PCR reads with MiXCR. The sample holds under 40,000 clones, roughly 18% seen once. Trimming at V came to 6 bases and at J to 2 bases, leaving 14 bases not matched to a gene. This CDR3 region has 17 residues. Germline V gives CDR1 MNHNS, CDR2 SASEGT. This chain joins TRBV6-1 and TRBJ2-7, with 9 bases that match TRBD2. The sequence came from a female donor with papillary thyroid cancer or a benign thyroid nodule (not recorded which). Some clones in this sample may be carry-over from other donors' samples. Sequenced: blood. For the CDR3, the DNA is TGTGCCAGCAGGGTCAGCGCCATAGCGGGAGAGACCTACGAGCAGTACTTC. This gives the protein CASRVSAIAGETYEQYF.